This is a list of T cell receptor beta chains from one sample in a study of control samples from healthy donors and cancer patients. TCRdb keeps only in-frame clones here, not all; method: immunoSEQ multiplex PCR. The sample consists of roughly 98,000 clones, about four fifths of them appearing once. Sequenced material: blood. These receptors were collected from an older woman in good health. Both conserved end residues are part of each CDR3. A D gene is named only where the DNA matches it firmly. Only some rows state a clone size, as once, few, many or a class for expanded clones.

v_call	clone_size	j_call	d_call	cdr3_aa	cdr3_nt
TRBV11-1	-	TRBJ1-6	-	CASSLFEDSPLHF	TGTGCCAGCAGCTTGTTTGAGGATTCACCCCTCCACTTT
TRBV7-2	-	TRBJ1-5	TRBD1	CASSLTGDGFNQPQHF	TGTGCCAGCAGCTTAACAGGGGACGGGTTCAATCAGCCCCAGCATTTT
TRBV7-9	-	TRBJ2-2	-	CASSLMVNTGELFF	TGTGCCAGCAGCTTGATGGTAAACACCGGGGAGCTGTTTTTT
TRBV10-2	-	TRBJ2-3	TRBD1	CASSETGTGRYTQYF	TGCGCCAGCAGTGAAACCGGGACAGGGAGATATACGCAGTATTTT
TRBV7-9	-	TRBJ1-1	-	CASSSEGTWNTEAFF	TGTGCCAGCAGCTCAGAGGGGACTTGGAACACTGAAGCTTTCTTT
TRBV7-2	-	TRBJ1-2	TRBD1	CASSRDRDYGYTF	TGTGCCAGCAGCAGGGACAGGGACTATGGCTACACCTTC
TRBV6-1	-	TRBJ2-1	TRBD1	CASSEVGTGFYNEQFF	TGTGCCAGCAGTGAAGTGGGGACAGGGTTCTACAATGAGCAGTTCTTC
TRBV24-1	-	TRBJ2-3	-	CATSPGGGGLSTDTQYF	TGTGCCACCAGCCCCGGGGGAGGGGGCCTTAGCACAGATACGCAGTATTTT
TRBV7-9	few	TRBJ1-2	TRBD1	CASSFRGQVPTSYTF	TGTGCCAGCAGCTTCAGGGGACAGGTTCCTACCAGCTACACCTTC
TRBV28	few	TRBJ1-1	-	CASSSAGEIGTEAFF	TGTGCCAGCAGTTCGGCAGGGGAGATAGGAACTGAAGCTTTCTTT
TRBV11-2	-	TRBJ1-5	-	CASSLGGGQPQHF	TGTGCCAGCAGCTTAGGGGGGGGTCAGCCCCAGCATTTT
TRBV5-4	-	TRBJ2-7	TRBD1	CASSTKRQGSYEQYF	TGTGCCAGCAGCACTAAAAGACAGGGATCCTACGAGCAGTACTTC
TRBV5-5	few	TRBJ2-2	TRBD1	CASSPWDRTFTGELFF	TGTGCCAGCAGCCCATGGGACAGGACCTTCACCGGGGAGCTGTTTTTT
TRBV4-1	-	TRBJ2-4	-	CASSQDQSPADIQYF	TGCGCCAGCAGCCAAGATCAGTCTCCGGCGGACATTCAGTACTTC
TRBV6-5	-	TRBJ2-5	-	CASSRGSGETQYF	TGTGCCAGCAGTCGGGGGTCGGGAGAGACCCAGTACTTC
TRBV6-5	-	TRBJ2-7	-	CASSPRDYEQYF	TGTGCCAGCAGTCCCCGGGACTACGAGCAGTACTTC
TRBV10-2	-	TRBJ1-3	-	CASREGAGNTIYF	TGCGCCAGCAGGGAGGGGGCTGGAAACACCATATATTTT
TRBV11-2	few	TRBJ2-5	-	CASSLGVATFGGARTQYF	TGTGCCAGCAGCTTAGGAGTTGCAACTTTTGGGGGGGCTCGGACCCAGTACTTC
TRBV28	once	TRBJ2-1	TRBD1	CASSSPGTGSHEQFF	TGTGCCAGCAGTTCCCCCGGGACAGGGTCGCATGAGCAGTTCTTC
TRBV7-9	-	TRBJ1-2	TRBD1	CASSHTPQGQGAYGYTF	TGTGCCAGCAGCCACACGCCCCAAGGACAGGGGGCGTATGGCTACACCTTC
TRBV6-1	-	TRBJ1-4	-	CASSEPGAGRGEKLFF	TGTGCCAGCAGTGAACCAGGGGCAGGGAGGGGTGAAAAACTGTTTTTT
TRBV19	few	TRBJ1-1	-	CASSIGPSTIEAFF	TGTGCCAGTAGTATAGGTCCCTCCACAATCGAAGCTTTCTTT
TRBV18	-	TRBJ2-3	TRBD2	CASASGEGDTQYF	TGTGCCAGCGCTTCGGGGGAGGGAGATACGCAGTATTTT
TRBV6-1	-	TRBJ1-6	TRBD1	CATTGTGNSPLHF	TGTGCCACCACCGGGACAGGGAATTCACCCCTCCACTTT
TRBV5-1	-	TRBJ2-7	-	CASSSDLGAYEQYF	TGCGCCAGCAGCTCGGACCTAGGGGCCTACGAGCAGTACTTC
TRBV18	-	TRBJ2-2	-	CASSLQATRTQNTGELFF	TGTGCCAGCTCACTCCAGGCGACTCGGACACAGAACACCGGGGAGCTGTTTTTT
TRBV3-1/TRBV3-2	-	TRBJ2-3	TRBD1	CASSQDRTGVQDTQYF	TGTGCCAGCAGCCAGGACCGGACAGGGGTCCAGGATACGCAGTATTTT
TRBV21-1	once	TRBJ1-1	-	CARGHRDRGRSTEAFF	TGTGCCAGAGGCCACCGGGACAGGGGGCGCAGCACTGAGGCTTTCTTT
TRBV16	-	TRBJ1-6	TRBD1	CASSPPGQTSSYNSPLHF	TGTGCCAGCAGCCCACCGGGACAGACGAGCTCCTATAATTCACCCCTCCACTTT
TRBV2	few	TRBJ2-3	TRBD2	CASSRSRDYLTDTQYF	TGTGCCAGCAGTCGCTCCCGGGACTACCTTACAGATACGCAGTATTTT
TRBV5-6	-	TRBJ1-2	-	CASSGPGYLDYGYTF	TGTGCCAGCAGCGGACCAGGGTATTTGGACTATGGCTACACCTTC
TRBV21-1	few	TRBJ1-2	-	CASSKRTGDVVFYGYTF	TGTGCCAGCAGCAAAAGGACAGGGGATGTAGTTTTCTATGGCTACACCTTC
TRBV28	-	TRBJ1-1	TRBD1	CASSFLTQGDAEAFF	TGTGCCAGCAGTTTCCTAACCCAGGGGGACGCTGAAGCTTTCTTT
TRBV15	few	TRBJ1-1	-	CATSRGDTEAFF	TGTGCCACCAGCAGAGGGGACACTGAAGCTTTCTTT
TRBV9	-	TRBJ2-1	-	CASSVDGDGNEQFF	TGTGCCAGCAGCGTAGATGGAGATGGCAATGAGCAGTTCTTC
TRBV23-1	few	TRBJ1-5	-	CASSQPQHF	TGCGCCAGTTCACAGCCCCAGCATTTT
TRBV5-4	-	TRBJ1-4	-	CASSRLGGLDEKLFF	TGTGCCAGCAGCAGACTTGGGGGCTTGGATGAAAAACTGTTTTTT
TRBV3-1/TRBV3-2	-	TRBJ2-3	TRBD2	CASSQDRAGGPLSTDTQYF	TGTGCCAGCAGCCAAGATCGAGCGGGAGGGCCCCTAAGCACAGATACGCAGTATTTT
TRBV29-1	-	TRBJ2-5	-	CSVQSRGAGETQYF	TGCAGCGTCCAGTCTAGGGGGGCAGGGGAGACCCAGTACTTC
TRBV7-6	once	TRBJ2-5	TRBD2	CASSQLSGGIQETQYF	TGTGCCAGCAGCCAACTAAGCGGGGGGATCCAAGAGACCCAGTACTTC
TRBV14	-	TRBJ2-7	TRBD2	CASSQTPLAIHEQYF	TGTGCCAGCAGCCAAACCCCACTAGCGATCCACGAGCAGTACTTC
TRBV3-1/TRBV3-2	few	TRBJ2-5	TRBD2	CASSLQRGLSQKETQYF	TGTGCCAGCAGCCTCCAGCGGGGTCTCTCACAAAAAGAGACCCAGTACTTC